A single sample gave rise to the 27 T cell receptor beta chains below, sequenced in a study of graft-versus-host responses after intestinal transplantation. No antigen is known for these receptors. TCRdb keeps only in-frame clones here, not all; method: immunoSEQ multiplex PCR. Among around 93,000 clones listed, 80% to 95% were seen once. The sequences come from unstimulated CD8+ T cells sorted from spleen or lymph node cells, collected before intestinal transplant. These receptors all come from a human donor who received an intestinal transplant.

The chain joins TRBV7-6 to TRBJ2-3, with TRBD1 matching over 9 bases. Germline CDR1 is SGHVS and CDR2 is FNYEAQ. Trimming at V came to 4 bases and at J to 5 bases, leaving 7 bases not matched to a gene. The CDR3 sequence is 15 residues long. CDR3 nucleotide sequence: TGTGCCAGCAGCTCAGAGGACAGGGGCGAAGATACGCAGTATTTT. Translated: CASSSEDRGEDTQYF.

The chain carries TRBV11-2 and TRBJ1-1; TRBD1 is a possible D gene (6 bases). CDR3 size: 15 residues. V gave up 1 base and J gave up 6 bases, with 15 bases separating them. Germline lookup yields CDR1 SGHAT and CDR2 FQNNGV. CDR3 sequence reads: CASSLAQGRWAEAFF. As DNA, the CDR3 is TGTGCCAGCAGCTTAGCGCAGGGGCGGTGGGCTGAAGCTTTCTTT. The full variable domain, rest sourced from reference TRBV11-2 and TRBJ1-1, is EAGVAQSPRYKIIEKRQSVAFWCNPISGHATLYWYQQILGQGPKLLIQFQNNGVVDDSQLPKDRFSAERLKGVDSTLKIQPAKLEDSAVYLCASSLAQGRWAEAFFGQGTRLTVV.

CDR3 region: CASSDSTGTDTQYF. DNA for the CDR3: TGTGCCAGCAGTGACTCGACGGGCACAGATACGCAGTATTTT. The rearrangement uses TRBV6-4 and TRBJ2-3; D ambiguous. Per germline, CDR1 MRHNA and CDR2 SNTAGT. V was pared by 0 bases and J by 1 base, with 5 bases between. The CDR3 is made up of 14 amino acids.

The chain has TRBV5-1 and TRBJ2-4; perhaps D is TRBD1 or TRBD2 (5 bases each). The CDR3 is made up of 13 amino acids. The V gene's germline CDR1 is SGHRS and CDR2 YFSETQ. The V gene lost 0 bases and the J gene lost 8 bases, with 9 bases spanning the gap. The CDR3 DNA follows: TGCGCCAGCAGCTTGGGAGGGGTGGACATTCAGTACTTC. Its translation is CASSLGGVDIQYF.

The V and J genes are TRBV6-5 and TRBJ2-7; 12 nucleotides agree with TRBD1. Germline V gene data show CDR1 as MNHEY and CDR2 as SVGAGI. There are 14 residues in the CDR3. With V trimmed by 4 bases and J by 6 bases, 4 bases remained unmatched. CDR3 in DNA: TGTGCCAGCAGTTGGGGGACAGGGGGCGTCGAGCAGTACTTC. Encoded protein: CASSWGTGGVEQYF.

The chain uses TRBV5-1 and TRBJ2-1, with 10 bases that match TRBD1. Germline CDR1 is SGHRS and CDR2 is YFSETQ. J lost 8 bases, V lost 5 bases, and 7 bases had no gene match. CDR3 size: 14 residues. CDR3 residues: CASSLGTGADEQFF. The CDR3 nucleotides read TGCGCCAGCAGTCTTGGGACAGGGGCGGATGAGCAGTTCTTC.

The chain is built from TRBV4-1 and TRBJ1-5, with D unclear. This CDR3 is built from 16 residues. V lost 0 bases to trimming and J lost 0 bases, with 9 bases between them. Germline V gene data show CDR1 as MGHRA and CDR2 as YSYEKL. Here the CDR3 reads CASSQDRTYSNQPQHF. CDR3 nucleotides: TGCGCCAGCAGCCAAGATAGGACTTATAGCAATCAGCCCCAGCATTTT.

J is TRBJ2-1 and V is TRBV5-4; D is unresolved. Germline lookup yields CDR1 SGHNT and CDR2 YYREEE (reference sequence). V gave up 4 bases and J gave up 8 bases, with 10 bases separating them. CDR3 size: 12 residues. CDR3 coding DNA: TGTGCCAGCAGCGGCCCCAGCGATGAGCAGTTCTTC. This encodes CASSGPSDEQFF.

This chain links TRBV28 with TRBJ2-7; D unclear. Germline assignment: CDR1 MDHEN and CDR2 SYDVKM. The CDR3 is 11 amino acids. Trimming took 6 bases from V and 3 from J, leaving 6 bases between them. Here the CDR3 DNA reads TGTGCCAGCAGCCCGGGCTACGAGCAGTACTTC. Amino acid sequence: CASSPGYEQYF.

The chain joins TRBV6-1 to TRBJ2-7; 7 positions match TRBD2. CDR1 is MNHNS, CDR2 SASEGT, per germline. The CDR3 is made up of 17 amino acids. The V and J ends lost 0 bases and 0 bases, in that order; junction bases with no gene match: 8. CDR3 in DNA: TGTGCCAGCAGTGAAGCGCGGGGGTCCTTTCCCTCCTACGAGCAGTACTTC. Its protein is CASSEARGSFPSYEQYF.

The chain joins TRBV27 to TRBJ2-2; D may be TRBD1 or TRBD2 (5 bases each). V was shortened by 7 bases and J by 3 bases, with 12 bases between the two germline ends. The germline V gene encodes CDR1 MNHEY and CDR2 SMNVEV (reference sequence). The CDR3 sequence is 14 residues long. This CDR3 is CASTRGADTGELFF. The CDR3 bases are TGTGCCAGCACCCGAGGGGCGGACACCGGGGAGCTGTTTTTT.

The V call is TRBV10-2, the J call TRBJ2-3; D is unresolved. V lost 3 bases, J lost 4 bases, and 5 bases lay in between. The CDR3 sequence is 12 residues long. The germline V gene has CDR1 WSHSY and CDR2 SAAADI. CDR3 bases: TGCGCCAGCAGTGAAGGATCAGATACGCAGTATTTT. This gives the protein CASSEGSDTQYF.

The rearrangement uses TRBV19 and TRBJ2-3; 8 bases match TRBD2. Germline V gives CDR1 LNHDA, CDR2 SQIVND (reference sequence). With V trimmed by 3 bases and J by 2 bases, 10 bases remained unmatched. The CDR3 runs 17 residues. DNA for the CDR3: TGTGCCAGTAGTATCCCCCTTGCGGGGGGACTCACAGATACGCAGTATTTT. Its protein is CASSIPLAGGLTDTQYF.

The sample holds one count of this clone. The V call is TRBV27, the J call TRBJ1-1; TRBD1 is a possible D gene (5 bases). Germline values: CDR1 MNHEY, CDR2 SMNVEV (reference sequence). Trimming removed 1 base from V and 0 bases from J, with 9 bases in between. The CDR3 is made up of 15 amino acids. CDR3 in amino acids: CASSLLPGLNTEAFF. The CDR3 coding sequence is TGTGCCAGCAGTTTATTGCCAGGGCTGAACACTGAAGCTTTCTTT.

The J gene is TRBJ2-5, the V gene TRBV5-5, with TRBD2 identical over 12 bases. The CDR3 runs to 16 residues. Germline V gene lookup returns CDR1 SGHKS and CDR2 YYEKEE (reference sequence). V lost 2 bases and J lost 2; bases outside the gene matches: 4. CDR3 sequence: CASSLPLAGGQETQYF. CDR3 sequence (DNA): TGTGCCAGCAGCTTACCCCTAGCGGGGGGGCAAGAGACCCAGTACTTC. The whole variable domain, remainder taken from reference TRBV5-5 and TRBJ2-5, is DAGVTQSPTHLIKTRGQQVTLRCSPISGHKSVSWYQQVLGQGPQFIFQYYEKEERGRGNFPDRFSARQFPNYSSELNVNALLLGDSALYLCASSLPLAGGQETQYFGPGTRLLVL.

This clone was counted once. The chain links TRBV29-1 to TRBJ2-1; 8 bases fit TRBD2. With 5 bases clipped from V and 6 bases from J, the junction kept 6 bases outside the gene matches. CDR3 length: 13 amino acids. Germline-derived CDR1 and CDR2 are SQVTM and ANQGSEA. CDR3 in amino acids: CSVRVAGFNEQFF. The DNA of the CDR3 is TGCAGCGTTCGGGTAGCGGGGTTCAATGAGCAGTTCTTC.

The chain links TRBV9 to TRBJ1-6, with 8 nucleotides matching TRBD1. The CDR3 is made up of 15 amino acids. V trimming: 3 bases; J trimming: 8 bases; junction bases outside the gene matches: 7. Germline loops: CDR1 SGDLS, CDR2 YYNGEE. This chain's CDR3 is CASSGPGGDYSPLHF. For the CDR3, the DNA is TGTGCCAGCAGCGGCCCAGGGGGCGATTATTCACCCCTCCACTTT.

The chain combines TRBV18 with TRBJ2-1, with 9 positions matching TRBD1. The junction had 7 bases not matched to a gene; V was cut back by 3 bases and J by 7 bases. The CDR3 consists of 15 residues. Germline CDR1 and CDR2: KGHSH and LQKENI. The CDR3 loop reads CASSPPGQGNNEQFF. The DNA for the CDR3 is TGTGCCAGCTCACCTCCGGGACAGGGAAATAATGAGCAGTTCTTC.

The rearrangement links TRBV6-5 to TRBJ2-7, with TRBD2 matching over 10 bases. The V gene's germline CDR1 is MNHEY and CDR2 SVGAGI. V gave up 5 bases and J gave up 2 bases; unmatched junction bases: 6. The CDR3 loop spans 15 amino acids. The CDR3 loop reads CASSVGTSVTYEQYF. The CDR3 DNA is TGTGCCAGCAGTGTTGGGACTAGCGTCACCTACGAGCAGTACTTC.

The chain's CDR3 is CASSEIGISYEQYF. CDR3 bases: TGTGCCAGCAGTGAAATAGGTATCTCCTACGAGCAGTACTTC. The gene calls are TRBV6-1 and TRBJ2-7; D gene ambiguous. Germline V CDR1 and CDR2: MNHNS, SASEGT. Trimming pared 2 bases from V and 0 bases from J, leaving 8 bases between. This CDR3 has 14 amino acids.

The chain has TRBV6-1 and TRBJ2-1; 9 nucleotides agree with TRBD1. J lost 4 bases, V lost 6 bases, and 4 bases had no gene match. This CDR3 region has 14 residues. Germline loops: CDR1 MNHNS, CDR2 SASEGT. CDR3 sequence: CASSAGTGYNEQFF. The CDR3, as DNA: TGTGCCAGCAGCGCCGGGACAGGGTACAATGAGCAGTTCTTC.

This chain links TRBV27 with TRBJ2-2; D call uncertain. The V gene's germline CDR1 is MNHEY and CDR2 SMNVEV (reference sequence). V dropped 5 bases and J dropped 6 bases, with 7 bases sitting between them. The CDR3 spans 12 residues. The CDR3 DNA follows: TGTGCCAGCAGTGGAGAATCCGGGGAGCTGTTTTTT. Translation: CASSGESGELFF.

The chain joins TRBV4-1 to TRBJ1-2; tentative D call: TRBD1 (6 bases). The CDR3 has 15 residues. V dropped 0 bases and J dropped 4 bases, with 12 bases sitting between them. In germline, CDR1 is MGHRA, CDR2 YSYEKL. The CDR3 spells CASSQENDRPYGYTF. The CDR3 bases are TGCGCCAGCAGCCAAGAAAACGACAGGCCCTATGGCTACACCTTC.

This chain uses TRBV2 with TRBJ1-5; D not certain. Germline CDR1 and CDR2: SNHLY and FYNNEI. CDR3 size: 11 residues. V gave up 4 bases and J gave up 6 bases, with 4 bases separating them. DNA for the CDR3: TGTGCCAGCAGTGTGAGTCAGCCCCAGCATTTT. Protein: CASSVSQPQHF.

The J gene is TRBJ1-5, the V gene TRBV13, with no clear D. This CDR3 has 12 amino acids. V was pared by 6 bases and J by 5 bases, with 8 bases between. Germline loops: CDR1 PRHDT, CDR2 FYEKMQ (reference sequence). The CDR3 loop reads CASRAEDQPQHF. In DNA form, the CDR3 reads TGTGCCAGCAGAGCGGAGGATCAGCCCCAGCATTTT.

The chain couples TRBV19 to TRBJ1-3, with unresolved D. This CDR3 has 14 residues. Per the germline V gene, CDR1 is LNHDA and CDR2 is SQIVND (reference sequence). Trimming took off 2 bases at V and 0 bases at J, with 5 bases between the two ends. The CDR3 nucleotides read TGTGCCAGTAGTATATGGGACTCTGGAAACACCATATATTTT. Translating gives CASSIWDSGNTIYF.

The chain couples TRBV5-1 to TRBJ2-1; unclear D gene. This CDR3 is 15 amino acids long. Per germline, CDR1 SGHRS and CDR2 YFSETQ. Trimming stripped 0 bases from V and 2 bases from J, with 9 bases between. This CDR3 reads CASSLVAHAYNEQFF. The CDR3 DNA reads TGCGCCAGCAGCTTGGTCGCGCATGCCTACAATGAGCAGTTCTTC.